This passage covers 10 T cell receptor beta chains from one sample sequenced in a study of Ad26.COV2.S vaccination and SARS-CoV-2 variants. Treatment given: 15 to 20 received Ad26.COV2.S at low or high dose, single or two shots; roughly five received placebo; per-sample allocation not given. Samples came from day 63 after the first vaccine or placebo injection. Sequenced by immunoSEQ multiplex PCR; TCRdb stores in-frame clones only, minus some. There are roughly 420,000 clones in the sample; 85% to 90% occur only once, and around 3.6% lies in the top ten. This material consisted of peripheral blood, taken in a trial of Ad26.COV2.S vaccine versus placebo. The receptors derive from a person between 18 and 65 years old who received the Ad26.COV2.S COVID-19 vaccine or a placebo.

The chain uses TRBV3-1 (or the pseudogene TRBV3-2) and TRBJ2-7, with D perhaps assigned TRBD1 or TRBD2 (5 bases each). V was cut by 4 bases and J by 3 bases, with 13 bases left in between. This CDR3 is 14 amino acids long. Germline V gives CDR1 LGHDT, CDR2 YNNKEL (reference sequence). The CDR3 DNA is TGTGCCAGCAGCCCGCCGGGACGGCACTACGAGCAGTACTTC. The encoded protein is CASSPPGRHYEQYF.

This clone was observed a single time. The V gene is TRBV5-1, the J gene TRBJ1-4; D not resolved. V shed 0 bases and J shed 7 bases, with 10 bases lying between them. The CDR3 is 14 residues long. CDR1 and CDR2 from the germline V gene are SGHRS and YFSETQ. Here the CDR3 DNA reads TGCGCCAGCAGCTTGGATGGTGTGGGTGAAAAACTGTTTTTT. Translating it yields CASSLDGVGEKLFF.

The chain combines TRBV5-5 with TRBJ2-1; D is possibly TRBD1 (5 bases). The CDR3 covers 14 residues. V dropped 0 bases and J dropped 3 bases, with 7 bases sitting between them. CDR1 SGHKS and CDR2 YYEKEE come from the germline V gene (reference sequence). CDR3 coding DNA: TGTGCCAGCAGCTTGGGACAGAGCTACAATGAGCAGTTCTTC. Its protein product is CASSLGQSYNEQFF.

The rearrangement links TRBV23-1 to TRBJ1-5; maybe TRBD1 (5 bases). TRBV23-1 counts as an open reading frame of uncertain function. CDR3 size: 16 residues. Trimming removed 4 bases from V and 4 bases from J, with 17 bases in between. CDR3: CASSLKGNFRNQPQHF. The CDR3 region has the DNA TGCGCCAGCAGTCTCAAGGGGAATTTTCGGAATCAGCCCCAGCATTTT.

The chain is built from TRBV11-2 and TRBJ2-3; TRBD1 matches at 8 bases. V was pared by 6 bases and J by 0 bases, with 11 bases of the junction left unmatched. The CDR3 totals 17 residues. CDR1 is SGHAT and CDR2 is FQNNGV in the germline V gene. DNA for the CDR3: TGTGCCAGCAGACCTGATCCAGGGGGCGGAAGCACAGATACGCAGTATTTT. This encodes CASRPDPGGGSTDTQYF. The whole variable domain, remainder taken from reference TRBV11-2 and TRBJ2-3, is EAGVAQSPRYKIIEKRQSVAFWCNPISGHATLYWYQQILGQGPKLLIQFQNNGVVDDSQLPKDRFSAERLKGVDSTLKIQPAKLEDSAVYLCASRPDPGGGSTDTQYFGPGTRLTVL.

The chain carries TRBV2 and TRBJ1-1; the D gene is possibly TRBD1 (6 bases). The V gene lost 6 bases and the J gene lost 10 bases, with 15 bases spanning the gap. Germline V CDR1 and CDR2: SNHLY, FYNNEI. This CDR3 region has 12 residues. CDR3 sequence: CASSRAGGRAFF. CDR3 coding DNA: TGTGCCAGCAGCCGAGCCGGGGGGCGAGCTTTCTTT.

This sequence joins TRBV12-3 or TRBV12-4 and TRBJ1-1, with D maybe TRBD1 (5 bases). The CDR3 is 13 residues long. V was pared by 4 bases and J by 3 bases, with 9 bases between. The CDR3 here is CASSSRTYTEAFF. The DNA for the CDR3 is TGTGCCAGCAGTTCTAGGACATACACTGAAGCTTTCTTT.

The chain carries TRBV29-1 and TRBJ2-2; TRBD2 aligns across 15 bases. This CDR3 comprises 16 residues. The V gene's germline CDR1 is SQVTM and CDR2 ANQGSEA. Unmatched junction bases numbered 3, after V lost 2 bases and J lost 5 bases. CDR3 loop: CSVESGTSGGTGELFF. Here the CDR3 DNA reads TGCAGCGTTGAATCTGGGACTAGCGGGGGGACCGGGGAGCTGTTTTTT.

This chain joins TRBV5-8 and TRBJ1-4; D is unclear. V was pared by 2 bases and J by 5 bases, with 13 bases between. Germline assignment: CDR1 SGHTS and CDR2 YDEGEE. The CDR3 totals 15 residues. The DNA of the CDR3 is TGTGCCAGCAGCTTTACCCAGAGAGTGAATGAAAAACTGTTTTTT. It encodes CASSFTQRVNEKLFF.

CDR3 protein: CARPDGSNYGYTF. The CDR3, as DNA: TGTGCCCGCCCGGACGGATCTAACTATGGCTACACCTTC. The genes are TRBV7-3 and TRBJ1-2; D call uncertain. V was cut by 11 bases and J by 0 bases, with 13 bases left in between. The CDR3 length is 13 residues. The germline V gene encodes CDR1 SGHTA and CDR2 FQGTGA.